This T cell receptor (beta chain) was observed in a study of T cell responses to AZD1222 COVID-19 vaccine. Looking at the study overall: Second-dose intervals near 4 or 12 weeks were combined.

Overall study findings and caveats: In a largely white British group with more females than males, clonal diversity was possibly underestimated.

This clone came up once. The antigen remains undetermined. This CDR3 spans 16 amino acids. The V gene end was trimmed by 5 bases and the J gene end by 1 base; junction bases not matched to a gene: 7. Per the germline V gene, CDR1 is MDHEN and CDR2 is SYDVKM. The assay was immunoSEQ multiplex PCR, and TCRdb's table has in-frame clones only and misses some. Of about 110,000 clones in the sample, 89% are singletons; the top ten hold 6.5% to 8%. V usage is TRBV28 and J usage is TRBJ2-3; 9 nucleotides match TRBD1. The input for sequencing was peripheral blood, taken on day 0 of AZD1222 vaccination. The sequence derives from an adult in good health. This CDR3 is CASSALRDRGTDTQYF. The DNA of the CDR3 is TGTGCCAGCAGTGCCCTCCGGGACAGGGGCACAGATACGCAGTATTTT.